This T cell receptor (beta chain) was identified during a study of a mutant IDH1 vaccine in newly diagnosed glioma. Study-level background: The treated group averaged 40.4 years old and was roughly 62% male, roughly 38% female. Most patients had radiochemotherapy with temozolomide before enrollment; others had one alone.

Libraries were prepared by immunoSEQ multiplex PCR; TCRdb keeps only in-frame clonotypes and omits some of them. There are about 69,000 clones in the sample; approximately 83% occur only once, and roughly 2.8% lies in the top ten. CDR1 and CDR2 from the germline V gene are SGHKS and YYEKEE (reference sequence). The CDR3 spans 14 residues. The V segment lost 4 bases and the J segment 7 bases; nucleotides outside the gene matches: 7. Time point given: baseline, week 1 (first vaccination visit). As for treatment: pre-vaccination baseline after standard-of-care therapy. Study findings and constraints: The authors found pseudoprogression apparently unrelated to changes in top peripheral T cell clonotypes.

As for this clone: The target antigen is unknown.

This receptor was taken from a man younger than 40 with glioma. The specimen comprised PBMCs, sampled from a glioma patient treated with radiotherapy, temozolomide or both. The genes are TRBV5-5 and TRBJ2-1; 8 nucleotides align to TRBD1. The CDR3 DNA sequence: TGTGCCAGCAGCGTGGACAGGGTGGGAAATGAGCAGTTCTTC. Translation: CASSVDRVGNEQFF.